The rows below give T cell receptor beta chains drawn from one sample of a study of blood T cell repertoires in COVID-19. Profiled with immunoSEQ multiplex PCR; TCRdb holds only in-frame clones, not every one. The profile shows 150,000 to 200,000 clones, roughly 81% of them singletons. Sequenced material: peripheral blood. These receptor sequences come from a woman aged 80 or older with COVID-19, enrolled during active disease. CDR3s include the opening cysteine and the closing phenylalanine or tryptophan. Part of the rows lack a size; the others show once, few, many or a class for expanded clones.

TRBV19	TRBJ2-5	-	CASSIEVDYGETQYF
TRBV7-9	TRBJ2-5	-	CASSHRGRETQYF
TRBV6-5	TRBJ1-5	-	CASSYSPTGSNQPQHF
TRBV14	TRBJ1-2	-	CASSQTGVGGYTF
TRBV28	TRBJ2-1	-	CASTLAGANEQFF
TRBV5-6	TRBJ2-7	-	CASSVALTTYEQYF
TRBV29-1	TRBJ2-5	-	CSVGPRAQYF
TRBV28	TRBJ1-2	-	CASRPRDSYGYTF
TRBV28	TRBJ2-7	-	CASSRLRDYEQYF
TRBV7-2	TRBJ2-7	-	CASSLRQGLYEQYF
TRBV24-1	TRBJ2-1	once	CATSDPGLYNEQFF
TRBV3-1/TRBV3-2	TRBJ1-1	-	CASSMGGLNTEAFF
TRBV7-2	TRBJ1-2	once	CASSQAGIMDGYTF
TRBV15	TRBJ2-5	few	CATGTRFGETQYF
TRBV7-2	TRBJ2-7	-	CASSPASGGAYEQYF
TRBV7-6	TRBJ2-3	-	CASSVAQGRTDTQYF
TRBV5-1	TRBJ2-3	-	CASSLFGLANLDTQYF
TRBV5-1	TRBJ1-4	-	CASSLGATGTNEKLFF
TRBV10-1	TRBJ2-2	-	CASSESKHLQDRGFTGELFF
TRBV6-5	TRBJ2-2	-	CASSKQDRATGELFF
TRBV28	TRBJ1-4	-	CASSLGGIGEKLFF
TRBV24-1	TRBJ2-1	few	CATSVTPGLADHNEQFF
TRBV9	TRBJ2-2	once	CASSLRDAGKTGELFF
TRBV28	TRBJ1-6	-	CASIPQGRTYNSPLHF
TRBV5-8	TRBJ2-1	once	CASSLVGQSYNEQFF
TRBV28	TRBJ2-2	-	CASSSPGHRNTGELFF
TRBV5-1	TRBJ1-4	-	CASSLSSGYDEKLFF
TRBV28	TRBJ1-2	-	CAITSRDRFPYGYTF
TRBV13	TRBJ2-3	-	CASSYRTGGADTQYF
TRBV5-1	TRBJ2-1	-	CASSPAQGTLNEQFF
TRBV7-9	TRBJ2-5	-	CASSPNPDRGRETQYF
TRBV12-3/TRBV12-4	TRBJ1-1	once	CASSSYGTGEAFF
TRBV27	TRBJ1-5	-	CASSFLSGNQPQHF
TRBV2	TRBJ1-5	few	CASSGVFNQPQHF
TRBV6-5	TRBJ1-5	-	CASTVKQGFGQPQHF
TRBV7-9	TRBJ2-2	-	CASSLRQGGTGELFF
TRBV4-3	TRBJ1-3	-	CASSPTPGAGNTIYF
TRBV13	TRBJ1-5	-	CASTPLTGFWSNQPQHF
TRBV18	TRBJ2-7	many	CASSPGLDSYEQYF
TRBV5-1	TRBJ1-4	few	CASSLAGLNEKLFF
TRBV9	TRBJ1-3	-	CASSQGTGSGNTIYF
TRBV21-1	TRBJ1-1	once	CASSTSNRTGGTEAFF
TRBV5-4	TRBJ2-3	-	CASSWDSRDTQYF
TRBV2	TRBJ1-4	-	CASSWDRQTNEKLFF
TRBV2	TRBJ2-7	once	CASSFRTSGGVDQYF
TRBV7-8	TRBJ1-6	-	CASSLEPGEHGVLHF
TRBV7-7	TRBJ2-5	few	CASSPRAGGLETQYF